One and the same sample provided the 17 T cell receptor beta chains below, sequenced in a study of blood T cells in healthy people across ages. The authors ran a second PCR of about 7 to 12 cycles using a sample-barcoded 5' primer and a J-beta primer mix. TCRdb re-called the 5' RACE reads through MiXCR, storing one row per CDR3 protein. The table lists around 2 million distinct CDR3 sequences, 30% to 40% of them singletons. Sequenced: blood. These receptors were obtained from a human donor in good health.

This clonotype was seen more than once but under ten times. The chain has TRBV14 and TRBJ1-2; a possible D gene is TRBD1 (5 bases). Trimming left V 4 bases short and J 4 bases short, with 13 bases between. Germline values: CDR1 SGHDN, CDR2 FVKESK. The CDR3 covers 14 residues. CDR3 bases: TGTGCCAGCAGCCCACGACAGTTTATCTATGGCTACACCTTC. Amino acids: CASSPRQFIYGYTF.

J is TRBJ2-4 and V is TRBV6-6; D is possibly TRBD2 (5 bases). Germline CDR1 is MNHNY and CDR2 is SVGAGI (reference sequence). The V end was cut by 0 bases, the J end by 11 bases, with 20 bases between. The CDR3 length is 16 residues. CDR3 DNA: TGTGCCAGCAGTTACTCTTCGACGGATGGTCGTAGCGTTCAGTACTTC. Amino acid sequence: CASSYSSTDGRSVQYF.

As to this clonotype: A much larger clone sits a single nucleotide away, making a read error possible. The chain has TRBV29-1 and TRBJ2-4; 10 nucleotides match TRBD1. The J call is in doubt because the DNA end fits TRBJ2-7 better. The CDR3 is 13 residues long. Germline CDR1 SQVTM, CDR2 ANQGSEA. CDR3 in DNA: TGCAGCACTACCGGGACAGGGGACTACGAGCAGTACTTC. It translates to CSTTGTGDYEQYF.

This chain links TRBV25-1 with TRBJ2-7, with TRBD2 identical over 10 bases. Germline loops: CDR1 MGHDK, CDR2 SYGVNS. The CDR3 runs 18 residues. Unmatched junction bases numbered 10, after V lost 2 bases and J lost 0 bases. This chain's CDR3 is CASSENLAGGLSSYEQYF. The CDR3 DNA reads as TGTGCCAGCAGTGAAAATTTAGCGGGGGGCCTCAGCTCCTACGAGCAGTACTTC.

The rearrangement uses TRBV9 and TRBJ2-1, with unresolved D. Germline CDR1 SGDLS, CDR2 YYNGEE. V lost 6 bases to trimming and J lost 10 bases, with 17 bases between them. The length of the CDR3 is 13 residues. The CDR3 DNA is TGTGCCAGCAACGCCAATAGTGTGAACGAGCAGTTCTTC. Residues: CASNANSVNEQFF.

The sample holds a few counts of this clonotype. This rearrangement joins TRBV29-1 to TRBJ2-7, with D uncertain. V dropped 5 bases and J dropped 0 bases, with 11 bases sitting between them. CDR1 SQVTM and CDR2 ANQGSEA come from the germline V gene. CDR3 size: 13 residues. The CDR3 bases are TGCAGCGTTTGCTGGGGTAACTCCTACGAGCAGTACTTC. It codes for CSVCWGNSYEQYF.

The sample holds a few counts of this clonotype. The V and J genes are TRBV5-1 and TRBJ2-6; 7 bases fit TRBD1. Losses at the gene ends were 4 bases for V and 0 bases for J; bases not matched to a gene: 4. The CDR3 length is 16 residues. Per the germline V gene, CDR1 is SGHRS and CDR2 is YFSETQ. CDR3: CASSLGQRSGANVLTF. The CDR3 DNA follows: TGCGCCAGCAGCCTGGGACAGCGCTCTGGGGCCAACGTCCTGACTTTC.

This sequence joins TRBV10-3 and TRBJ2-7; TRBD2 matches at 14 bases. The CDR3 runs 16 residues. V lost 6 bases to trimming and J lost 1 base; unmatched junction nucleotides: 5. The germline gives CDR1 ENHRY, CDR2 SYGVKD. The CDR3 sequence: CAISYGTSGGSYEQYF. DNA of the CDR3: TGTGCCATCAGCTACGGGACTAGCGGGGGTTCCTACGAGCAGTACTTC.

The sample holds a few counts of this clonotype. A read error may explain this, as a much larger clone is one base away. The J gene is TRBJ2-5, the V gene TRBV7-3, with 8 positions matching TRBD1. Germline lookup yields CDR1 SGHTA and CDR2 FQGTGA. The ends lost 5 bases at V and 5 bases at J; junction bases unmatched: 4. This CDR3 spans 13 amino acids. The CDR3 DNA sequence: TGTGCCAGCAGCCCGGGACAGGTGGAGACCCAGTACTTC. The encoded protein is CASSPGQVETQYF. The full variable domain, with the rest looked up from reference TRBV7-3 and TRBJ2-5, is GAGVSQTPSNKVTEKGKYVELRCDPISGHTALYWYRQSLGQGPEFLIYFQGTGAADDSGLPNDRFFAVRPEGSVSTLKIQRTERGDSAVYLCASSPGQVETQYFGPGTRLLVL.

Note on this clonotype: At one end the junction does not follow the germline gene, possibly because of a read error. The chain is built from TRBV5-1 and TRBJ2-5; D gene uncertain. Germline V lookup: CDR1 SGHRS, CDR2 YFSETQ. The CDR3 is made up of 14 amino acids. CDR3 sequence reads: CAGSLEPGRETQYF. CDR3 in DNA: TGCGCCGGCAGCTTGGAACCCGGGCGGGAGACCCAGTACTTC.

This chain connects TRBV6-5 to TRBJ1-1, with TRBD1 identical over 10 bases. The germline gives CDR1 MNHEY, CDR2 SVGAGI. V trimming: 2 bases; J trimming: 5 bases; junction bases outside the gene matches: 2. The length of the CDR3 is 14 residues. As DNA, the CDR3 is TGTGCCAGCAGTTACGGACAGGGGGAAACTGAAGCTTTCTTT. Translation gives CASSYGQGETEAFF.

CDR3 coding DNA: TGTGCCAGCAGCTTACCCGGGGACACTGTCCAGTTCTTC. Protein product: CASSLPGDTVQFF. The chain recombines TRBV7-9 with TRBJ2-1; weak D call: TRBD1 (6 bases). V was shortened by 2 bases and J by 13 bases, with 15 bases between the two germline ends. The CDR3 has 13 residues. The V gene's germline CDR1 is SEHNR and CDR2 FQNEAQ (reference sequence).

This clonotype has just a few counts. The rearrangement links TRBV4-2 to TRBJ1-6; perhaps TRBD1 as D (6 bases). The ends were cut back, 0 bases at V and 8 bases at J, with 17 bases in the middle. Germline V gene sequence: CDR1 LGHNA, CDR2 YNFKEQ. The length of the CDR3 is 17 residues. The CDR3 region has the DNA TGTGCCAGCAGCCAAGATGGGGGGCGGGCCGGGGATTCACCCCTCCACTTT. Translated: CASSQDGGRAGDSPLHF.

As to this clonotype: A read error may account for a junction end that differs from germline. The chain has TRBV12-3 or TRBV12-4 and TRBJ1-6; the D is unclear. This CDR3 spans 13 amino acids. The CDR3 loop is CASGFGGGSPLHF. CDR3 nucleotide sequence: TGTGCCAGCGGTTTTGGCGGCGGTTCACCCCTCCACTTT.

V gene TRBV4-2 combines with J gene TRBJ1-6; 7 bases line up with TRBD1. The CDR3 consists of 16 residues. With 0 bases clipped from V and 13 bases from J, the junction kept 12 bases outside the gene matches. CDR1 and CDR2 (germline): LGHNA, YNFKEQ. DNA for the CDR3: TGTGCCAGCAGCCAAGATCAAGCACAGGGGAGGACGCCCCTCCACTTT. The encoded protein is CASSQDQAQGRTPLHF.

This clonotype turned up a few times. The genes are TRBV6-1 and TRBJ1-4; 8 bases are a match to TRBD1. Losses at the gene ends were 3 bases for V and 6 bases for J; bases not matched to a gene: 3. Germline CDR1 and CDR2: MNHNS and SASEGT. CDR3 length: 14 amino acids. The CDR3 protein is CASSETGDDEKLFF. The CDR3 DNA is TGTGCCAGCAGTGAGACAGGGGATGATGAAAAACTGTTTTTT.

The chain recombines TRBV20-1 with TRBJ2-7; D gene unclear. Germline CDR1 and CDR2: DFQATT and SNEGSKA (reference sequence). The CDR3 is 12 residues long. V shed 1 base and J shed 3 bases, with 7 bases lying between them. The CDR3 DNA reads as TGCAGTGCTAGAGCCCGGTTCTACGAGCAGTACTTC. The encoded protein is CSARARFYEQYF.